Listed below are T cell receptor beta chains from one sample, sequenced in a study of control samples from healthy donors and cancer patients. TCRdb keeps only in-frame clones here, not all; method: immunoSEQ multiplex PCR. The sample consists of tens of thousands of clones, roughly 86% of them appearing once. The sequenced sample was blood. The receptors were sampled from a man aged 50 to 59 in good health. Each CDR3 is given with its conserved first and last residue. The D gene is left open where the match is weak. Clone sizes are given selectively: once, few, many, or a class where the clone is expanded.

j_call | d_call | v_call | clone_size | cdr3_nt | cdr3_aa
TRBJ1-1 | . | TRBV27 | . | TGTGCCAGCAGTTTATATGTGAACACTGAAGCTTTCTTT | CASSLYVNTEAFF
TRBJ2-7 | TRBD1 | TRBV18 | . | TGTGCCAGCTCGCAAGAGACAGGGGGCGATGGGCAGTACTTC | CASSQETGGDGQYF
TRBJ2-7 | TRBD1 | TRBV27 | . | TGTGCCAGCAGTTTATATGGACAGGGTTTCTACGAGCAGTACTTC | CASSLYGQGFYEQYF
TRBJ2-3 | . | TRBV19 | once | TGTGCCAGTAGTCTTGGGGGGGGGCTCGGCACAGATACGCAGTATTTT | CASSLGGGLGTDTQYF
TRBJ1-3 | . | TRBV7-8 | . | TGTGCCAGCAGTCCAGACGGACTCTCTGGAAACACCATATATTTT | CASSPDGLSGNTIYF
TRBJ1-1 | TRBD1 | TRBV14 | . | TGTGCCAGCAGCTTGAGCAGGGGGCAGACTGAAGCTTTCTTT | CASSLSRGQTEAFF
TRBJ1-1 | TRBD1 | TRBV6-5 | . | TGTGCCAGCAGTTACGACAGGGATATGAACACTGAAGCTTTCTTT | CASSYDRDMNTEAFF
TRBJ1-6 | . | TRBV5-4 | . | TGTGCCAGCAGCGTGGTACAGCCTAATTCACCCCTCCACTTT | CASSVVQPNSPLHF
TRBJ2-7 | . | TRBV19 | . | TGTGCCAGTAGCAGCACAGGGTTCGGCTCCTACGAGCAGTACTTC | CASSSTGFGSYEQYF
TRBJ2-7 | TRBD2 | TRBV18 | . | TGTGCCAGCTCACCGGGACAGCGGGAGGGCGAGCAGTACTTC | CASSPGQREGEQYF
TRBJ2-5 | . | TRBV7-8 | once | TGTGCCAGCAGCTTATATGGTGGGGACGCAGAGACCCAGTACTTC | CASSLYGGDAETQYF
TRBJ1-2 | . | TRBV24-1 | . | TGTGCCACCAGTGATTCCCGGGACGAAGGGGGTCACTATGGCTACACCTTC | CATSDSRDEGGHYGYTF
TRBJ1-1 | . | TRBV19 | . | TGTGCCAGTAGTATAAGGTACGACACTGAAGCTTTCTTT | CASSIRYDTEAFF
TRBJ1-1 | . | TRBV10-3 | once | TGTGCCATCAGTGAGCTCGGGGGCACTGAAGCTTTCTTT | CAISELGGTEAFF